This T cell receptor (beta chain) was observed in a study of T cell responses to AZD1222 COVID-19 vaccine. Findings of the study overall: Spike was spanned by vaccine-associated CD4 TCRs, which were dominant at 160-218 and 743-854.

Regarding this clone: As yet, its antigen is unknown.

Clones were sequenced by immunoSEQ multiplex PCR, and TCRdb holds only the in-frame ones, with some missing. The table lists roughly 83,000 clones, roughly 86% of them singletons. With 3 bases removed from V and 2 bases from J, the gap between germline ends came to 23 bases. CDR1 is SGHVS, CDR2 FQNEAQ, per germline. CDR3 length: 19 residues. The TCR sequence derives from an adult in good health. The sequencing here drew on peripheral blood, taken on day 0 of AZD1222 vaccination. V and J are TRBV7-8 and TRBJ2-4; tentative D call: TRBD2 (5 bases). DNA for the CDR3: TGTGCCAGCAGCTTGGAGGTTTCGGGCAATTCCAGGTCCAAAAACATTCAGTACTTC. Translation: CASSLEVSGNSRSKNIQYF.